This T cell receptor beta chain came from a study of shared T cell receptors in the human thymus. TCRdb's table, derived via immunoSEQ multiplex PCR, lists solely in-frame clones and lacks some. The table includes almost 550,000 clones, about 80% detected once. This clone was observed once. CDR3 size: 15 residues. CDR1 SGDLS and CDR2 YYNGEE come from the germline V gene. Unmatched junction bases numbered 8, after V lost 3 bases and J lost 3 bases. The sample was also linked to a second study, of human thymus T cells. In that study: Corrective cardiac surgery supplied the resected thymus tissue. Thymic and blood repertoires appeared to carry a bias in their V and J gene usage. A high degree of thymic repertoire overlap among unrelated individuals was reported in related research.

The chain joins TRBV9 to TRBJ2-5; 7 bases line up with TRBD1. The sequenced sample was thymocytes. This receptor was taken from a boy in the first two years of life with a congenital heart defect. The CDR3 loop is CASSGRTGRKETQYF. For the CDR3, the DNA is TGTGCCAGCAGCGGCCGGACAGGTCGGAAAGAGACCCAGTACTTC.